The entry that follows covers one TCR beta chain sequence. This sample was taken from a study of blood T cell repertoires in COVID-19. Study-wide background: Sources were T cells, B-cell-depleted T cells, or PBMCs; the material itself was cDNA or gDNA.

Participant age was roughly 18 to 100 years, and participants resided in 20 to 30 US areas. Cohorts were assigned according to the clinical history that participants reported. This CDR3 has 14 residues. Germline CDR1 and CDR2: MNHEY and SVGAGI. V was shortened by 9 bases and J by 2 bases, with 11 bases between the two germline ends. Here immunoSEQ multiplex PCR was the method, and the copy in TCRdb shows in-frame clones only, minus some. Of around 330,000 clones in the sample, roughly 90% were seen once. The sequence came from a woman aged 35 to 49 who had recovered from COVID-19. Sequenced material: PBMCs or T cells enriched from blood (not recorded which). V and J are TRBV6-5 and TRBJ1-6; perhaps TRBD1 as D (5 bases). CDR3 in DNA: TGTGCCAGTTCGGCAGGGCCCTATAATTCACCCCTCCACTTT. It specifies CASSAGPYNSPLHF.